This T cell receptor (beta chain) was sequenced in a study of beta chain features in type 1 diabetes. Overall study: Sorted cells numbering 107,917,701 were examined across all samples.

V lost 1 base to trimming and J lost 5 bases, with 23 bases between them. Looked up from germline, CDR1 is KGHSH and CDR2 is LQKENI. The CDR3 is made up of 18 amino acids. Broader study findings: Individuals with type 1 diabetes displayed fewer insertions and more deletions at VDJ junctions.

This clone was counted at least ten times. Its specificity is unknown. cDNA synthesis used the whole RNA isolate, giving expressed TCRB sequences. Repertoires were generated with immunoSEQ multiplex PCR, while TCRdb's copy carries only in-frame clones and drops some. The profile shows about 220,000 clones, approximately 11% of them singletons. This chain joins TRBV18 and TRBJ1-1, with D possibly TRBD1 on 6 matching bases. The TCR was taken from a man between 18 and 29 years old in good health. The sample comprised central memory CD4+ T cells from blood. This CDR3 is CASSPLSTGNIRSTEAFF. The CDR3, as DNA: TGTGCCAGCTCACCACTCTCTACAGGGAATATACGGTCTACTGAAGCTTTCTTT.